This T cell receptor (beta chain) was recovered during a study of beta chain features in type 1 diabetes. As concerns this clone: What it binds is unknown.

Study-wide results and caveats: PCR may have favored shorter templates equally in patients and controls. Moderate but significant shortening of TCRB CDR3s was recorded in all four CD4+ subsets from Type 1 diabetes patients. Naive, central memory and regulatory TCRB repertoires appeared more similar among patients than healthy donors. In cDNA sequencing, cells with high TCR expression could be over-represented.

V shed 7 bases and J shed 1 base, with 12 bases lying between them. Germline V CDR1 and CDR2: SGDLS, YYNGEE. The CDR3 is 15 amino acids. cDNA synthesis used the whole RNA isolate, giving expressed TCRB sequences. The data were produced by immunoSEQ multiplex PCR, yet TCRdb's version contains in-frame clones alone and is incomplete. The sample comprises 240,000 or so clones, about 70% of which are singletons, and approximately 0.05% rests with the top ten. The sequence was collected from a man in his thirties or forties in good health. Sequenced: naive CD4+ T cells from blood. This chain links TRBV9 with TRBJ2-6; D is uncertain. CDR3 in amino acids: CASSFRGSGANVLTF. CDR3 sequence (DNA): TGTGCCAGCTCCTTCCGAGGTTCTGGGGCCAACGTCCTGACTTTC.